This is a list of T cell receptor beta chains from one sample in a study of T-cell reconstitution after alpha-beta-depleted transplantation in children. TCRdb called the PCR reads again in MiXCR, with one record for every CDR3 protein. The table includes about 640,000 distinct CDR3 sequences, 16% detected once. The sample in question was PBMCs from the stem cell graft donor, obtained from the stem cell graft. These receptors all stem from a human donor who donated a stem cell graft to a child with acute myeloid leukemia. CDR3s include the opening cysteine and the closing phenylalanine or tryptophan. The D gene is left open where the match is weak. Expanded clones are given a class, and other clones once, few, many or no size at all.

d_gene	v_gene	abundance	j_gene	CDR3aa	CDR3nt
.	TRBV4-1	few	TRBJ2-1	CASSHLDLGGHEQFF	TGCGCCAGCAGCCACCTTGATCTGGGGGGTCATGAGCAGTTCTTC
.	TRBV30	few	TRBJ2-7	CAWETQRGTRGAYEQYF	TGTGCCTGGGAAACCCAAAGGGGGACTCGCGGGGCCTACGAGCAGTACTTC
TRBD1	TRBV24-1	.	TRBJ2-1	CATSASLGQGSNEQFF	TGTGCCACCAGTGCCTCTTTGGGACAGGGGAGCAATGAGCAGTTCTTC
.	TRBV7-3	few	TRBJ2-2	CASSRTRELANTGELFF	TGTGCCAGCAGCCGTACAAGGGAACTAGCGAACACCGGGGAGCTGTTTTTT
.	TRBV20-1	many	TRBJ1-5	CSAFLPGEGSNQPQHF	TGCAGTGCTTTCCTCCCAGGGGAGGGTAGTAATCAGCCCCAGCATTTT
.	TRBV10-3	many	TRBJ2-1	CAISEPGNNEQFF	TGTGCCATCAGTGAACCAGGGAACAATGAGCAGTTCTTC
.	TRBV15	many	TRBJ1-1	CATSRDLGTEAFF	TGTGCCACCAGCAGAGATCTAGGGACTGAAGCTTTCTTT
TRBD2	TRBV20-1	many	TRBJ2-3	CSALGLAGGTDTQYF	TGCAGTGCCCTTGGACTAGCGGGGGGGACAGATACGCAGTATTTT
TRBD1	TRBV7-2	.	TRBJ1-1	CASSLTRTGSTEAFF	TGTGCCAGCAGCTTAACGAGGACAGGGAGTACTGAAGCTTTCTTT
.	TRBV7-2	many	TRBJ2-1	CASSSGGPSYNEQFF	TGTGCCAGCAGTTCCGGGGGCCCCTCCTACAATGAGCAGTTCTTC
TRBD1	TRBV29-1	many	TRBJ2-3	CSVETGTGNPDTQYF	TGCAGCGTTGAAACGGGGACAGGGAATCCGGATACGCAGTATTTT
.	TRBV20-1	many	TRBJ2-5	CSASRDRVYQETQYF	TGCAGTGCTAGCCGGGACCGAGTGTACCAAGAGACCCAGTACTTC
TRBD1	TRBV5-6	many	TRBJ2-7	CASSLVRDRVYEQYF	TGTGCCAGCAGCTTGGTCCGGGACAGGGTCTACGAGCAGTACTTC
.	TRBV5-6	many	TRBJ2-7	CASSLDLKRYEQYF	TGTGCCAGCAGCTTGGACCTTAAAAGATACGAGCAGTACTTC
.	TRBV7-9	.	TRBJ2-7	CASSPPGTETYEQYF	TGTGCCAGCAGCCCCCCCGGGACGGAAACCTACGAGCAGTACTTC
TRBD1	TRBV29-1	few	TRBJ2-2	CSASLTGGATGELFF	TGCAGCGCCTCTCTGACAGGGGGCGCGACCGGGGAGCTGTTTTTT
.	TRBV7-2	many	TRBJ2-3	CASSLGQVVTDTQYF	TGTGCCAGCAGCTTAGGGCAGGTGGTAACAGATACGCAGTATTTT
TRBD1	TRBV12-3/TRBV12-4	few	TRBJ2-3	CASSLGTGVVTDTQYF	TGTGCCAGCAGTTTGGGGACAGGGGTAGTAACAGATACGCAGTATTTT
.	TRBV29-1	many	TRBJ2-3	CSVEQGGGDTQYF	TGCAGCGTTGAACAGGGGGGGGGAGATACGCAGTATTTT
.	TRBV7-2	few	TRBJ2-7	CASSFKTGLPYEQYF	TGTGCCAGCAGCTTTAAAACGGGACTTCCCTACGAGCAGTACTTC
TRBD1	TRBV29-1	.	TRBJ2-7	CSVEEGSTGTGYEQYF	TGCAGCGTTGAAGAAGGTTCGACCGGGACAGGCTACGAGCAGTACTTC
.	TRBV20-1	once	TRBJ2-3	CSARERRGAFTDTQYF	TGCAGTGCTAGAGAAAGAAGGGGGGCCTTTACAGATACGCAGTATTTT
.	TRBV29-1	many	TRBJ2-7	CSVRDRGYEQYF	TGCAGCGTCAGAGATCGGGGCTACGAGCAGTACTTC
TRBD1	TRBV20-1	many	TRBJ2-1	CSVPGQVLFF	TGCAGTGTTCCGGGACAGGTTTTGTTCTTC
TRBD2	TRBV5-1	.	TRBJ2-1	CASSWERAGVDNEQFF	TGCGCCAGCAGCTGGGAAAGGGCGGGGGTGGACAATGAGCAGTTCTTC
.	TRBV6-5	.	TRBJ2-2	CASSYGGTANTGELFF	TGTGCCAGCAGTTATGGAGGGACAGCGAACACCGGGGAGCTGTTTTTT
.	TRBV20-1	few	TRBJ1-5	CSASGWQTNSNQPQHF	TGCAGTGCTAGTGGGTGGCAGACGAATAGCAATCAGCCCCAGCATTTT
.	TRBV6-1	few	TRBJ1-1	CASRRTEMNTEAFF	TGTGCCAGCAGGAGGACAGAGATGAACACTGAAGCTTTCTTT
.	TRBV6-1	once	TRBJ1-6	CASNLRETYNSPLHF	TGTGCCAGCAACCTCAGGGAAACCTATAATTCACCCCTCCACTTT